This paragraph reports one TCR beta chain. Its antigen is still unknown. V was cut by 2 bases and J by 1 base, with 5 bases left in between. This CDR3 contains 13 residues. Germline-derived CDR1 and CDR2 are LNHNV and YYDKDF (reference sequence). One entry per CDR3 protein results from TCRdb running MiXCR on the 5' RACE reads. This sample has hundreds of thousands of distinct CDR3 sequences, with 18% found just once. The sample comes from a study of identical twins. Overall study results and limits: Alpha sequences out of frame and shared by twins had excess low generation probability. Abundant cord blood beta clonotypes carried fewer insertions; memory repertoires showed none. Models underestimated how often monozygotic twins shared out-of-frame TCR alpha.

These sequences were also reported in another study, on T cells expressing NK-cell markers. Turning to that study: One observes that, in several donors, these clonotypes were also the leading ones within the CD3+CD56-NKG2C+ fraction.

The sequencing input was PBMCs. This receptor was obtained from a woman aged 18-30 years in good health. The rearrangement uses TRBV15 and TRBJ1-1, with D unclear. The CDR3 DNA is TGTGCCACCAGCAGAAACAGGAACACTGAAGCTTTCTTT. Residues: CATSRNRNTEAFF.